This T cell receptor (beta chain) stems from a study of regulatory T cells in long-lasting Graves disease (dated by TCRdb to the early 2020s). Regarding the study in general: Antithyroid drugs had been taken for less than 3 months by newly diagnosed Graves' disease patients. This study used TCR sequencing and RNA sequencing of peripheral blood to compare persistent Graves' disease patients against newly diagnosed Graves' disease patients. The study was registered as a clinical trial and conducted in China. TCR sequencing covered some 13 persistent and some 20 newly diagnosed Graves' disease patients, about 35 samples in total.

The research as a whole found: Sequencing and analysis were limited to the TCR beta chain. The small sample size was acknowledged by the authors as a limitation that may reduce accuracy. Compared with newly diagnosed patients, persistent Graves' disease patients had lower TCR Shannon entropy and fewer highly expanded clones, which suggests clonal expansion. More public clonotypes were shared among persistent patients (more than 2,500) than among newly diagnosed patients (roughly 1,000). Because the primary lesion, thyroid tissue, could not be accessed, the study looked at peripheral blood alone. TRBV28, TRBJ1-2 and TRBJ2-5 were preferentially used in persistent disease, while TRBV20-1 and TRBJ2-1 were favored in newly diagnosed disease.

The CDR3 covers 15 residues, taking in both the cysteine and the phenylalanine. The CDR3 DNA has 45 bases and is translated from base 1. CDR1 and CDR2 (SGHNT, YENEEA) derive from the germline V gene. At the junction V is shortened by 5 bases and J by 1 base; bases outside the gene matches: 3. The table lists this clonotype with many counts. The clone's antigen remains unknown. The input lacks base qualities; no much larger clone sits a single base away. Receptors were amplified or captured by multiplex PCR. TCRdb records Illumina HiSeq 4000 as the sequencer. iRepertoire HTBI primers and Arm-PCR amplification of CDR3 regions were used to construct TCR beta libraries. PCR products were gel purified before sequencing. In the source study's methods: A total of some 60 TRBV and 14 TRBJ segments were identified across samples and were used for gene usage analysis of CDR3 amino acid clonotypes. Filtered high-quality paired reads were merged into contigs using COPE and FqMerger. BLAST was used to align contigs to IMGT TRBV, TRBD and TRBJ reference genes, and CDR3 was defined according to IMGT. Any clonotype with a frequency above 0.1% was classified as a highly expanded clone. Repertoire diversity was measured by Shannon entropy, and V-J evenness by the Gini coefficient. Clonotypes shared by more than one individual were considered public. Using fastp trimming at Q25 and MiXCR clonotype assembly, TCRdb reanalyzed the public sequencing data and kept in-frame beta chains. One record per CDR3 amino acid sequence lists the most common genes and DNA. The authors' filters were not applied to this entry. The sample table lists hundreds of thousands of distinct CDR3 sequences, approximately 15% of them with a count of one. The ten largest clones take up more than 8.5% of the sample.

Read against the paper, the sample's time point label means: newly diagnosed GD, antithyroid drugs for less than 3 months. RNA was extracted from PBMCs in TRIzol for both TCR sequencing and RNA sequencing. The diagnosis of Graves' disease was made according to American Thyroid Association guidelines. Patients were recruited from an endocrinology department in Xi'an, China. Each patient gave 7.5 to 10 milliliters of peripheral blood, collected in an EDTA anticoagulant tube. Ficoll Paque Plus density gradient separation was used to isolate PBMCs, and no further T cell sorting was performed. An Agilent 2100 Bioanalyzer and agarose gel were used to assess RNA quality, and a NanoDrop 2000 was used to measure RNA concentration. These data were likewise used in another study, on T cells in Graves' hyperthyroidism and ophthalmopathy. Per the second study: A patient counted as having stable Graves' hyperthyroidism if no progression to ophthalmopathy occurred over 18 months of follow-up. Hyperthyroidism patients were newly diagnosed, with disease duration under 2 months, and aged 18 to 65 years. The study excluded patients with uncontrolled infections, other autoimmune diseases, pregnancy or lactation. Clinical symptoms, serum thyroxine and TRAb, thyroid ultrasound, and orbital computed tomography formed the basis for the diagnoses. The TCR CDR3 was subjected to a first round of RT-PCR using the HTBI primer set and the Qiagen OneStep RT-PCR kit. Most expanded thyroid clonotypes (frequency above 0.001) were also found in blood, which suggests that blood repertoires may mirror thyroid immune responses. Ophthalmopathy was separated from stable hyperthyroidism by a 13 V-J signature model, with about 86% sensitivity and 81% to 82% specificity obtained in cross-validation and 80%/75% obtained in testing. In validation, the model predicted progression to ophthalmopathy with just under 71% sensitivity and 72% to 75% specificity, a median of 6.5 months before onset. A discovery cohort of approximately 100 patients, roughly 43 with Graves' ophthalmopathy and roughly 59 with stable Graves' hyperthyroidism, was used to find distinguishing TCR V-J signatures. An independent validation cohort of under 20 hyperthyroidism patients and about 15 patients who later progressed to ophthalmopathy tested prospective prediction of ophthalmopathy. The 100 or so discovery patients were divided at random into training and test sets in a 7:3 ratio. In addition, the study compared T-cell repertoires in thyroid tissue and in blood from five or six Graves' hyperthyroidism patients. After sampling, hyperthyroidism patients received methimazole starting at 30 mg daily, and ophthalmopathy patients received high-dose intravenous methylprednisolone. Libraries were constructed in a second round of multiplex PCR, after which size selection and purification were performed. The libraries were sequenced on an Illumina HiSeq2000 using paired-end 100 bp reads. SOAPnuke was used to process the raw data, removing reads that contained adapters or uncalled bases, had a mean Phred below 15, or lacked an exact match to the constant primer or identifier. COPE v1.2.5 was used to merge high-quality paired reads, and clonotypes were defined as unique nucleotide sequences. Clonotypes were aligned to IMGT TRBV, TRBD and TRBJ reference segments using MiTCR v1.1. Analysis was restricted to V-J combinations with a frequency above 0.0001, which covered roughly 99% of repertoires. The TCS score was defined as F50 (clonal expansion) divided by E x V (chaos), with BLOSUM62-based TCRdist calculated between CDR3 peptides within each V-J. Welch's t-statistics and random forest reduced some 510 V-J features to under 15, which were used in a naive Bayes classifier (R e1071). Sample size was not statistically predetermined, and investigators were not blinded to group allocation. According to the paper, TCR Vbeta CDR3 sequencing was carried out on 135 peripheral blood samples, which came from about 45 ophthalmopathy, around 75 hyperthyroidism and roughly 17 progressor patients.

Sequenced material: peripheral blood mononuclear cells (PBMCs), taken at new diagnosis, from a patient treated with antithyroid drugs. The origin of this receptor is a man aged 25-45 years with Graves disease. Donor details come from another sample of the same person, matched by shared clones. The chain employs TRBV11-3 and TRBJ2-1; 9 bases in the middle match TRBD2. The DNA sequence is as follows: TGTGCCAGCAGCGAGACTAGCGGTTCCTACAATGAGCAGTTCTTC. Its protein reads: CASSETSGSYNEQFF.